This TCR beta chain originates from a study of Tregs in tolerant kidney transplant recipients. Across the whole study: Mixed chimerism was transient after nonmyeloablative marrow transplants from related graft donors. Study-wide findings and caveats: Donor-specific Treg expansion exceeded global Treg expansion in tolerant patients, suggesting antigen drive.

Of note for this clone: Its antigen is unknown.

CD4+CD25+CD127- Tregs, CD4+CD25- non-Tregs, CD4 and CD8 cells were sorted. Assay used: immunoSEQ multiplex PCR; TCRdb lists only in-frame clones, some missing. The sample holds about 69,000 clones; around 90% are singletons and the top ten take around 0.4%. V lost 4 bases to trimming and J lost 1 base; unmatched junction nucleotides: 1. Per germline, CDR1 SGHAT and CDR2 FQDESV (reference sequence). This CDR3 is 15 amino acids long. The source of this sequence is a human donor who received a combined kidney and bone marrow transplant. The rearrangement links TRBV11-1 to TRBJ2-3; 11 bases fit TRBD2. The sample here was CD4+ T cells from blood, taken before the transplant. The CDR3 here is CASSSGLAGTDTQYF. The CDR3, as DNA: TGTGCCAGCAGCTCGGGACTAGCGGGCACAGATACGCAGTATTTT.